This T cell receptor beta chain is drawn from a study of shared clonotypes between healthy human individuals. Approximately 28,000 T cell genomes (approximately 0.3 ug DNA) went into each PBMC replicate. The unsorted PBMC sample used ten immunoSEQ deep assay plates. Generated by immunoSEQ multiplex PCR, the TCRdb table keeps only in-frame clones and is missing some. The profile covers some 470,000 clones, with around 78% appearing a single time and 10% to 15% taken by the ten largest. General study points: The study sampled only blood, and tissue repertoires likely differ. Expectations were that clonotype sharing among donors would be affected by sequencing depth.

This CDR3 has 14 amino acids. V lost 6 bases, J lost 6 bases, and 17 bases lay in between. Germline V gene lookup returns CDR1 SGHTS and CDR2 YDEGEE. The sample holds one count of this clone. The antigen is undetermined. The source is a woman in her thirties or forties in good health. Some clones in this sample may be carry-over from other donors' samples. Source material: PBMCs. The chain couples TRBV5-8 to TRBJ2-3; D gene uncertain. The CDR3 sequence is CASNSRKPDDTQYF. The CDR3 region has the DNA TGTGCCAGCAATTCGCGGAAGCCTGATGATACGCAGTATTTT.